These T cell receptor beta chains were read from a single sample in a study of CD8 T cell repertoires and HIV-1 epitope variants. The protocol was immunoSEQ multiplex PCR, while the TCRdb copy is restricted to in-frame clones and leaves out a portion. Of under 5,500 clones listed, around 69% are singletons. These TCRs' antigens remain unknown. Sequencing was done on a sample of cultured CD8+ T cells derived from PBMCs. These receptors were taken from a male donor with HIV. Both conserved end residues are part of each CDR3. Clone size is not always given. Where it is, it says once, few, many or a class for expanded clones.

j_call v_call clone_size cdr3_aa
TRBJ2-3 TRBV4-3 NA CASSQDPPSGGSDTQYF
TRBJ2-7 TRBV5-1 NA CASSSSFYDSYEQYF
TRBJ2-7 TRBV28 few CASTSGSEQYF
TRBJ2-7 TRBV30 few CAGDLTGSEQYF
TRBJ1-5 TRBV19 NA CASSIGLDRGLNQPQHF
TRBJ2-3 TRBV10-2 NA CASSEIGLAGDTQYF
NA TRBV14 NA CASSPGPNIPYEQYF
TRBJ2-7 TRBV6-1 few CASREGGSYEQYF
TRBJ1-1 TRBV5-1 NA CASSQDRGILPEAFF
TRBJ2-2 TRBV5-4 NA CASSFDRVVTGELFF
TRBJ2-7 TRBV19 NA CASSPGADSYEQYF
TRBJ2-7 TRBV4-3 few CASSQDYGTSGYEQYF
TRBJ1-2 TRBV4-2 NA CASSQEPRSNYGYTF
TRBJ2-7 TRBV7-6 few CASSRTGSYEQYF
TRBJ1-1 TRBV7-2 NA CASSPAGVGTEAFF
TRBJ2-7 TRBV5-3 NA CARALRRAGGRTYEQYF
TRBJ2-1 TRBV9 NA CASSVAGGPDEQFF
TRBJ2-7 TRBV6-5 NA CASSYSSLTDSYEQYF
TRBJ1-1 TRBV4-1 NA CASSLWEGDTEAFF
TRBJ2-3 TRBV27 NA CASKQRTGRTDTQYF
TRBJ1-2 TRBV13 NA CAAGSFGQGDSINTF
TRBJ2-5 TRBV28 NA CASSPRTSGKETQYF
TRBJ2-1 TRBV6-5 NA CASSSSGEQFF
TRBJ2-7 TRBV29-1 NA CSVEGQGSSYEQYF
TRBJ2-1 TRBV28 NA CASSLSADAYNEQFF
TRBJ1-1 TRBV29-1 NA CSVVVLNTEAFF
TRBJ2-7 TRBV4-1 NA CASSRGGLADEQYF
TRBJ2-1 TRBV5-6 NA CASSLGGAVTIYNEQFF
TRBJ2-6 TRBV4-3 once CASSQDRQGAYSGANVLTF
TRBJ1-2 TRBV7-8 few CASSSQSPGHGYTF
TRBJ2-7 TRBV5-1 NA CASSGYSYEQYF
TRBJ2-1 TRBV4-2 once CASSQDTSGSSYNEQFF
TRBJ2-7 TRBV19 medium-sized CASSPPSGGHLFNSYEQYF
TRBJ1-1 TRBV7-9 NA CVGQFMNTEAFF
TRBJ1-5 TRBV7-9 NA CASTAGGNQPQHF
TRBJ2-1 TRBV19 NA CASSSHGTYNEQFF
TRBJ1-1 TRBV28 few CATTRLLGTEAFF
TRBJ2-1 TRBV2 NA CASSRSVRGYNEQFF
TRBJ2-2 TRBV25-1 large CASSDGTATGELFF
TRBJ1-1 TRBV6-5 NA CASSYKTGPGGTEAFF
TRBJ2-3 TRBV28 NA CASSLWDETPEDTQYF
TRBJ2-1 TRBV2 NA CASSGFGGTSLFGNEQFF
TRBJ1-2 TRBV9 NA CASSAGQGHNADYGYTF
TRBJ1-5 TRBV27 few CASSESASQPQHF
TRBJ2-7 TRBV7-9 NA CASSLRELYEQYF
TRBJ1-4 TRBV7-9 NA CASSLVGTEKLFF
TRBJ1-3 TRBV4-2 NA CASSQDRSSGNTIYF
TRBJ1-6 TRBV4-2 NA CASSPPTGELGNSPLHF
TRBJ1-2 TRBV7-9 NA CASSLGDSGRGGYTF
TRBJ1-4 TRBV6-1 NA CASSEPYGGEREKLFF
TRBJ1-4 TRBV15 NA CATSREVGDIHEKLFF
TRBJ2-1 TRBV13 NA CASSQGGSHLAGGYNEQFF
TRBJ1-1 TRBV27 NA CASSWKSMNTEAFF
TRBJ2-2 TRBV18 NA CASSPSASGGLTGELFF
TRBJ2-7 TRBV10-3 NA CAISGDDSYEQYF